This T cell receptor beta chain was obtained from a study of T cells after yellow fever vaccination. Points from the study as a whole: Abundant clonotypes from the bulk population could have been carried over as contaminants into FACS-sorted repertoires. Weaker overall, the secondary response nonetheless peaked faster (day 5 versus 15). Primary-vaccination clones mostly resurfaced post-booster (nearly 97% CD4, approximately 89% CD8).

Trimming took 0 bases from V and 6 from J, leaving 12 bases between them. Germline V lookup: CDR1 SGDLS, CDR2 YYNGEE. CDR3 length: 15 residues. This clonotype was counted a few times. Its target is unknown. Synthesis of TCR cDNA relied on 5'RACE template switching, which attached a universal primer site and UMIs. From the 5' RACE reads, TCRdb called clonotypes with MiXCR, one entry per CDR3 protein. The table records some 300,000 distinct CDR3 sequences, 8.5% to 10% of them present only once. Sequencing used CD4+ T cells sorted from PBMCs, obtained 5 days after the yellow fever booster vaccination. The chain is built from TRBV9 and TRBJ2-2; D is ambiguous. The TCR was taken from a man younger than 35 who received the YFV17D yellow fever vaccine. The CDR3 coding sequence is TGTGCCAGCAGCGTAGATGTCCGGAGTGCCGGGGAGCTGTTTTTT. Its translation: CASSVDVRSAGELFF. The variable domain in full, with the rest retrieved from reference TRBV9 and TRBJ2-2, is DSGVTQTPKHLITATGQRVTLRCSPRSGDLSVYWYQQSLDQGLQFLIQYYNGEERAKGNILERFSAQQFPDLHSELNLSSLELGDSALYFCASSVDVRSAGELFFGEGSRLTVL.